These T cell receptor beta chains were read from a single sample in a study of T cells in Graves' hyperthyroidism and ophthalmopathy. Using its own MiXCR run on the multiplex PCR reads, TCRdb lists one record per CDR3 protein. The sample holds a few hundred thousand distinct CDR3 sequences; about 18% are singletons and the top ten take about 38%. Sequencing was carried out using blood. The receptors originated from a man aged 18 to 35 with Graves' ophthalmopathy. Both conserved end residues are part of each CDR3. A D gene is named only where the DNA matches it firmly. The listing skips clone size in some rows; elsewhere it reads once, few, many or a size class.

CASSLDRQRGEKLFF TGTGCCAGCAGCCTGGACCGCCAACGAGGGGAAAAACTGTTTTTT few TRBV7-9 NA TRBJ1-4
CASSEPRDRTSLGYTF TGTGCCAGCAGTGAACCCCGGGACCGGACTTCCCTTGGCTACACCTTC few TRBV2 NA TRBJ1-2
CSAREISGNTIYF TGCAGTGCTAGAGAAATCTCTGGAAACACCATATATTTT many TRBV20-1 NA TRBJ1-3
CVTSTWTGNSPLHF TGTGTCACCAGCACCTGGACAGGGAATTCACCCCTCCACTTT NA TRBV15 TRBD1 TRBJ1-6
CASSHSGTGGNSPLHF TGTGCCAGCAGCCATTCCGGGACAGGGGGTAATTCACCCCTCCACTTT NA TRBV14 TRBD1 TRBJ1-6
CASSEASDRGLDYGYTF TGTGCCAGCAGTGAAGCTAGTGACAGGGGGTTGGACTATGGCTACACCTTC few TRBV6-1 TRBD1 TRBJ1-2
CASSLDRAGGNTIYF TGCGCCAGCAGCTTGGATAGGGCAGGTGGAAACACCATATATTTT many TRBV5-1 NA TRBJ1-3
CASTPGSAITDTQYF TGCGCCAGCACCCCGGGCAGTGCCATCACAGATACGCAGTATTTT many TRBV5-1 NA TRBJ2-3
CASSVESGGVTDTQYF TGTGCCAGCAGCGTAGAGAGCGGGGGGGTCACAGATACGCAGTATTTT NA TRBV9 TRBD2 TRBJ2-3
CASSAGEETQYF TGTGCCAGCAGTGCCGGTGAGGAGACCCAGTACTTC many TRBV6-1 NA TRBJ2-5
CASSFKGHEQYF TGTGCCAGCAGTTTTAAGGGCCACGAGCAGTACTTC few TRBV27 NA TRBJ2-7
CASSQESLSGNTIYF TGTGCCAGCAGCCAAGAAAGCCTCTCTGGAAACACCATATATTTT NA TRBV3-1 NA TRBJ1-3
CASSPGGQFNTEAFF TGTGCCAGCAGCCCCGGGGGGCAGTTTAACACTGAAGCTTTCTTT many TRBV3-1 NA TRBJ1-1
CASKPTGFDEQYF TGTGCCAGCAAGCCGACAGGTTTCGACGAGCAGTACTTC NA TRBV2 NA TRBJ2-7
CASSETGTSGGAGGETQYF TGTGCCAGCAGCGAAACCGGGACTAGCGGGGGGGCCGGAGGGGAGACCCAGTACTTC NA TRBV7-3 TRBD2 TRBJ2-5
CASSSQLDRERGEQYF TGCGCCAGCAGCTCTCAACTTGACAGGGAGAGGGGCGAGCAGTACTTC NA TRBV5-1 TRBD1 TRBJ2-7
CASLDSGMNTEAFF TGTGCCAGTTTAGACTCAGGCATGAACACTGAAGCTTTCTTT many TRBV2 NA TRBJ1-1
CASSQGKGGYEQYF TGCGCCAGCAGCCAAGGGAAGGGGGGCTACGAGCAGTACTTC few TRBV4-1 NA TRBJ2-7
CASSVAATSSPLHF TGTGCCAGCAGCGTAGCTGCGACAAGCTCACCCCTCCACTTT few TRBV9 NA TRBJ1-6
CASSLAGPRVEQYF TGTGCCAGCAGCTTGGCGGGGCCTCGGGTCGAGCAGTACTTC NA TRBV5-6 NA TRBJ2-7
CASSPQVLGNEQFF TGTGCCAGCAGCCCCCAAGTTTTGGGAAATGAGCAGTTCTTC NA TRBV7-7 NA TRBJ2-1
CASSEGGVTEAFF TGTGCCAGCAGTGAAGGTGGGGTGACTGAAGCTTTCTTT many TRBV6-1 NA TRBJ1-1
CSAREGTGFGETQYF TGCAGTGCTAGAGAAGGGACAGGGTTTGGGGAGACCCAGTACTTC many TRBV20-1 TRBD1 TRBJ2-5
CAIKGETNYGYTF TGTGCCATCAAAGGAGAAACTAACTATGGCTACACCTTC few TRBV10-3 NA TRBJ1-2
CASTLTGGILNEQFF TGTGCCAGCACCCTGACAGGGGGCATTTTAAATGAGCAGTTCTTC many TRBV12-3/TRBV12-4 TRBD1 TRBJ2-1
CASSELAGGVKETQYF TGTGCCAGCAGTGAACTAGCGGGGGGCGTTAAAGAGACCCAGTACTTC NA TRBV6-1 TRBD2 TRBJ2-5
CASSLWPLGGVYNSPLHF TGTGCCAGCAGTTTATGGCCACTCGGGGGGGTCTATAATTCACCCCTCCACTTT NA TRBV27 NA TRBJ1-6
CASADGAYNEQFF TGTGCCAGCGCCGATGGCGCCTACAATGAGCAGTTCTTC NA TRBV25-1 NA TRBJ2-1
CASTSNSPLHF TGTGCCAGCACCAGTAATTCACCCCTCCACTTT many TRBV11-2 NA TRBJ1-6
CAIDRGRGPYEQYF TGTGCCATCGACAGGGGCAGGGGGCCCTACGAGCAGTACTTC many TRBV7-9 TRBD1 TRBJ2-7
CASSPQGFSPGYTF TGTGCCAGCAGTCCACAGGGTTTCAGTCCTGGCTACACCTTC many TRBV28 NA TRBJ1-2
CASSTLMASGRHNEQFF TGTGCCAGCAGCACACTTATGGCTAGCGGCCGCCACAATGAGCAGTTCTTC NA TRBV28 TRBD2 TRBJ2-1